What follows describes a single T cell receptor beta chain. Its antigen is still unknown. Thawed PBMCs were FACS-sorted into unstimulated CD4+CD25+CD127- regulatory T cells, CD4+CD25- non-regulatory cells, CD4 and CD8 cells. The data were obtained in a study of Tregs in tolerant kidney transplant recipients. Whole-study findings and limits: Tolerant patients' donor-specific Tregs expanded beyond overall Tregs, suggesting antigen-driven growth.

This table comes from immunoSEQ multiplex PCR, and its TCRdb copy is limited to in-frame clones, with some not included. The data show about 69,000 clones, around nine tenths seen once. The J segment lost 3 bases and the V segment lost 0 bases, leaving 3 bases of the junction unmatched. CDR1 SGHRS and CDR2 YFSETQ come from the germline V gene. The CDR3 has 16 amino acids. This receptor was identified in a human donor who received a combined kidney and bone marrow transplant. Sequences were derived from CD4+ T cells from blood, sampled before the transplant. V gene TRBV5-1 combines with J gene TRBJ2-1, with 10 bases lining up with TRBD2. Here the CDR3 DNA reads TGCGCCAGCAGCTTGGTCACTAGCGGGAACTACAATGAGCAGTTCTTC. Amino acids: CASSLVTSGNYNEQFF.